The clone carrying this T cell receptor beta chain was detected many times. This entry is derived from a study of blood T cells in healthy people across ages. A J-beta primer mix and a sample-barcoded 5' primer were used in a second PCR of about 7 to 12 cycles. TCRdb passed the 5' RACE reads through MiXCR, listing each CDR3 protein once. The profile shows 900,000 to 950,000 distinct CDR3 sequences, 29% of them singletons. Germline assignment: CDR1 SGHTA and CDR2 FQGTGA. The CDR3 covers 14 residues. Between the trimmed V and J ends, which lost 2 bases and 5 bases, there was a span of 10 bases. The same sample was also used in a study of T cells of mothers and their children.

The sequenced sample was blood. The chain carries TRBV7-3 and TRBJ2-4; perhaps TRBD2 as D (6 bases). This clonotype was obtained from a woman aged 40 to 50 in good health. For the CDR3, the DNA is TGTGCCAGCAGCTTAGGGGGGTCACAAAACATTCAGTACTTC. Its protein is CASSLGGSQNIQYF.